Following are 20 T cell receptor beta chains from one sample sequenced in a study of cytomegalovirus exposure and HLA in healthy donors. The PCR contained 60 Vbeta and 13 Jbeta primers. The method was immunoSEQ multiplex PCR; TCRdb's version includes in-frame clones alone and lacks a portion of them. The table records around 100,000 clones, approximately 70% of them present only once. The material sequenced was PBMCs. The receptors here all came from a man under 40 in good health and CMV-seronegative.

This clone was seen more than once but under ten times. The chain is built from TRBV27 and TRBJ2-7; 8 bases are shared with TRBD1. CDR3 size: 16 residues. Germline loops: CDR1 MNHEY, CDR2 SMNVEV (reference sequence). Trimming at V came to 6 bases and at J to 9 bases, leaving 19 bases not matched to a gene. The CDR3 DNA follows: TGTGCCAGCAGCCCTCGAGGACAGGGTATAACGTTTGGGCAGTACTTC. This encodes CASSPRGQGITFGQYF.

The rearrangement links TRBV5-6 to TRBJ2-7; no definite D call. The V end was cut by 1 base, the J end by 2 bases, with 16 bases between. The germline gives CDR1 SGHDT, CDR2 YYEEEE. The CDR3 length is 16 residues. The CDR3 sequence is CASSLLEVRGPYEQYF. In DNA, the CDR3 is TGTGCCAGCAGCTTGCTAGAGGTGAGAGGTCCCTACGAGCAGTACTTC.

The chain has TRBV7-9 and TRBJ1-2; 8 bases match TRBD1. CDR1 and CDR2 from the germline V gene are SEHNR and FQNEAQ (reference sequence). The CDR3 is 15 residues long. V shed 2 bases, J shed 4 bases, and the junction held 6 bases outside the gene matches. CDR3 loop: CASSLNRDRIYGYTF. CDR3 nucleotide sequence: TGTGCCAGCAGCTTAAACCGGGACAGGATCTATGGCTACACCTTC.

Here the CDR3 DNA reads TGTGCCAGCAGCCTGGACTGGGGCACAGATACGCAGTATTTT. It is translated as CASSLDWGTDTQYF. The V gene is TRBV7-9, the J gene TRBJ2-3; possibly TRBD2 for D (5 bases). Deletions cut 5 bases from V and 1 base from J, with 10 bases between. The CDR3 extends over 14 amino acids. Per the germline V gene, CDR1 is SEHNR and CDR2 is FQNEAQ (reference sequence).

The CDR3 sequence: CASSFEGSPGNQPQHF. The CDR3 bases are TGTGCCAGCAGCTTTGAGGGAAGTCCCGGCAATCAGCCCCAGCATTTT. The chain links TRBV7-8 to TRBJ1-5; D unclear. The ends were cut back, 3 bases at V and 2 bases at J, with 14 bases in the middle. The length of the CDR3 is 16 residues. Germline CDR1 and CDR2: SGHVS and FQNEAQ. The variable domain in full, with the rest retrieved from reference TRBV7-8 and TRBJ1-5, is GAGVSQSPRYKVAKRGQDVALRCDPISGHVSLFWYQQALGQGPEFLTYFQNEAQLDKSGLPSDRFFAERPEGSVSTLKIQRTQQEDSAVYLCASSFEGSPGNQPQHFGDGTRLSIL.

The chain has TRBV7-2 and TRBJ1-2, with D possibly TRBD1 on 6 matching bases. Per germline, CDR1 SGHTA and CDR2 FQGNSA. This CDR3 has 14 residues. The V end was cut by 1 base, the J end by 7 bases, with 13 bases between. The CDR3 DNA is TGTGCCAGCAGCTTAGTCCGGGACACCGCTGGCTACACCTTC. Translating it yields CASSLVRDTAGYTF.

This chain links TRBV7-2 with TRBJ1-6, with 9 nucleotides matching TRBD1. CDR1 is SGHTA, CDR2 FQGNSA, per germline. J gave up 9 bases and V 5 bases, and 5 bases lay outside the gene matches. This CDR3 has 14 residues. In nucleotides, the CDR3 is TGTGCCAGCAGCCTACAGGGGGCCGGTTCACCCCTCCACTTT. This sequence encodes CASSLQGAGSPLHF.

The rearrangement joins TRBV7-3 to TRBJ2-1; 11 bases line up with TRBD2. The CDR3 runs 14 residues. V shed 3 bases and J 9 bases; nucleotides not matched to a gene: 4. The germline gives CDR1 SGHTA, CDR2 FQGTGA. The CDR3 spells CASSFSGGEIEQFF. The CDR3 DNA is TGTGCCAGCAGCTTTAGCGGGGGGGAAATTGAGCAGTTCTTC.

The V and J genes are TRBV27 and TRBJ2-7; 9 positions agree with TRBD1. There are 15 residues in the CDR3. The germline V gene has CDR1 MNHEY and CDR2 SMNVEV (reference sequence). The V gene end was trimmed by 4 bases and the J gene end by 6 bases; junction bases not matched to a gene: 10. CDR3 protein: CASSSPGTGFREQYF. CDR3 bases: TGTGCCAGCAGTTCCCCCGGGACAGGGTTTCGCGAGCAGTACTTC.

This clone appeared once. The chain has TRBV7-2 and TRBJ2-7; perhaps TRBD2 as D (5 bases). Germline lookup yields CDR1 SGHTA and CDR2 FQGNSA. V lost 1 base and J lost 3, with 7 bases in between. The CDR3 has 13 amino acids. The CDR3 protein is CASSLERNYEQYF. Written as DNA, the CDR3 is TGTGCCAGCAGCTTAGAGCGGAACTACGAGCAGTACTTC.

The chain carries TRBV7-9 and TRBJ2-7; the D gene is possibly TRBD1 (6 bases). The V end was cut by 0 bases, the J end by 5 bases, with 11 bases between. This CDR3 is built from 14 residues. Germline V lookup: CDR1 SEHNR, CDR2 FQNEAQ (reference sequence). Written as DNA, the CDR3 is TGTGCCAGCAGCTTAGCCCAGGGGAGCCACGAGCAGTACTTC. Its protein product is CASSLAQGSHEQYF.

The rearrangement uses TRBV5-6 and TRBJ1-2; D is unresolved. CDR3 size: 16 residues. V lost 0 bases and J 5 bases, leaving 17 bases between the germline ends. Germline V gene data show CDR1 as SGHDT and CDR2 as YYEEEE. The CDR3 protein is CASSLARLRVAYGYTF. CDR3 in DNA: TGTGCCAGCAGCTTGGCCAGGCTTCGAGTCGCTTATGGCTACACCTTC.

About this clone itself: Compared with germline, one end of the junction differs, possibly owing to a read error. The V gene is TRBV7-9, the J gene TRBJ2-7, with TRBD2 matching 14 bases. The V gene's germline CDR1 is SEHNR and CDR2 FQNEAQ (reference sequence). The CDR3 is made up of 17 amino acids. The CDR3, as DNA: TGTTCCAGCAGCCTCGGACTAGCGGGAGGTGTTCCCTACGAGCAGTACTTC. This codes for CSSSLGLAGGVPYEQYF.

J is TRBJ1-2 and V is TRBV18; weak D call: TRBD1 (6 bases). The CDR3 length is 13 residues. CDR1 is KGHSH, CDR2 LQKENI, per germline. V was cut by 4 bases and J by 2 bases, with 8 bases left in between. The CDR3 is CASSLDRNYGYTF. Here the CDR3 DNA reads TGTGCCAGCTCACTTGACAGGAACTATGGCTACACCTTC.

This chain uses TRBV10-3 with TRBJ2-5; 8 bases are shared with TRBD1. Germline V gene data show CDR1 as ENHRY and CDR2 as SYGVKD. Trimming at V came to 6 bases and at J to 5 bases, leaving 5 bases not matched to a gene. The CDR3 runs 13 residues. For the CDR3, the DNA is TGTGCCATCAGGGGGACAGGAGGGGAGACCCAGTACTTC. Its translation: CAIRGTGGETQYF.

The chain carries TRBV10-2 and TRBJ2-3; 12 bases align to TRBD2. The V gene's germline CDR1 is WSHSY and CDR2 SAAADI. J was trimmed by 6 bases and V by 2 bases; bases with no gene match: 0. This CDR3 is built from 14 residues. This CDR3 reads CASSEGLAGDTQYF. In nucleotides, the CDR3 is TGCGCCAGCAGTGAGGGACTAGCGGGGGATACGCAGTATTTT.

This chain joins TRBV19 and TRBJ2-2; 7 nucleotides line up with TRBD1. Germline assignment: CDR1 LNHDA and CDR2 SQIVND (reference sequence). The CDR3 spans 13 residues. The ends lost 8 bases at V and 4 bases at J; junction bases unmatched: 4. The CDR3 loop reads CASGGQSTGELFF. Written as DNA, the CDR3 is TGTGCCAGTGGGGGACAGTCCACCGGGGAGCTGTTTTTT.

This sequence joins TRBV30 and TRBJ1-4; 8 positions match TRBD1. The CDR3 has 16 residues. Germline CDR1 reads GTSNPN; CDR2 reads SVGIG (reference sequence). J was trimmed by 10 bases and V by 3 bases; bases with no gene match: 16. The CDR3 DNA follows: TGTGCCTGGAGATATCCAGAAGGACAGGGTTTCGGAAAACTGTTTTTT. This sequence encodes CAWRYPEGQGFGKLFF. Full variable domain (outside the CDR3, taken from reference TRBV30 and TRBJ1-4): SQTIHQWPATLVQPVGSPLSLECTVEGTSNPNLYWYRQAAGRGLQLLFYSVGIGQISSEVPQNLSASRPQDRQFILSSKKLLLSDSGFYLCAWRYPEGQGFGKLFFGSGTQLSVL.

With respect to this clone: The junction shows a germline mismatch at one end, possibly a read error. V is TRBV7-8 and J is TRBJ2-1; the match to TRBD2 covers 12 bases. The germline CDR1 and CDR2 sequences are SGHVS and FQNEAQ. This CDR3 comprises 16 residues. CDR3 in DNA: TGTGCCAGCAGATTAGACGGACTAGCGGGAAAGAATGAGCAGTTCTTC. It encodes CASRLDGLAGKNEQFF.

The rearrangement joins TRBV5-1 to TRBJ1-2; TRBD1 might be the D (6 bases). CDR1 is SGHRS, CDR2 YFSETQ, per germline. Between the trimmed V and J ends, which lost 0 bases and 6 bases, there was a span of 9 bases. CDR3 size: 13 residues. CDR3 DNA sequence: TGCGCCAGCAGCTTGGGCCCAGGGGATGGCTACACCTTC. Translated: CASSLGPGDGYTF.